The 22 T cell receptor beta chains below all came from one sample that was sequenced in a study of blood T cell repertoires in COVID-19. Generated by immunoSEQ multiplex PCR, the TCRdb table keeps only in-frame clones and is missing some. The sample includes some 160,000 clones, roughly 91% of them seen just once. Material: peripheral blood. The receptors were gathered from a man between 18 and 35 years old with COVID-19, enrolled during active disease.

The V gene is TRBV7-9, the J gene TRBJ2-7; 7 bases are a match to TRBD2. Germline V gives CDR1 SEHNR, CDR2 FQNEAQ (reference sequence). CDR3 length equals 14 residues. Trimming at V came to 4 bases and at J to 4 bases, leaving 7 bases not matched to a gene. CDR3 protein: CASSSLVAGYEQYF. The CDR3 nucleotides are TGTGCCAGCAGCTCCCTTGTAGCGGGTTACGAGCAGTACTTC.

The chain employs TRBV6-2 or TRBV6-3 and TRBJ1-1, with a weak D call TRBD1 (5 bases). V dropped 4 bases and J dropped 1 base, with 7 bases sitting between them. Germline CDR1 is MNHEY and CDR2 is SVGEGT. The CDR3 consists of 13 residues. The DNA for the CDR3 is TGTGCCAGCAGTTGGACATCGAACACTGAAGCTTTCTTT. It encodes CASSWTSNTEAFF.

This rearrangement joins TRBV3-1 (or the pseudogene TRBV3-2) to TRBJ2-1, with 12 bases matching TRBD1. The V gene end was trimmed by 8 bases and the J gene end by 8 bases; junction bases not matched to a gene: 19. This CDR3 is built from 18 residues. CDR1 is LGHDT and CDR2 is YNNKEL in the germline V gene (reference sequence). DNA for the CDR3: TGTGCCAGCTCCCTCCCCGGCTTTTCCGGGACAGGGGGCGATGAGCAGTTCTTC. It specifies CASSLPGFSGTGGDEQFF.

The genes are TRBV13 and TRBJ2-7; D possibly corresponds to TRBD2 (6 bases). This CDR3 region has 15 residues. V was cut by 5 bases and J by 0 bases, with 14 bases left in between. Germline V gives CDR1 PRHDT, CDR2 FYEKMQ (reference sequence). DNA for the CDR3: TGTGCCAGCAGCCTCACCGTCGGGAGCTCCTACGAGCAGTACTTC. Encoded protein: CASSLTVGSSYEQYF.

This chain joins TRBV28 and TRBJ1-5; D is ambiguous. The CDR3 loop spans 16 amino acids. CDR1 is MDHEN, CDR2 SYDVKM, per germline. V was clipped by 3 bases and J by 0 bases, with 12 bases between them. CDR3 nucleotides: TGTGCCAGCAGTTTGGTTTCGAGATCTAGCAATCAGCCCCAGCATTTT. Amino acid sequence: CASSLVSRSSNQPQHF. The full variable domain, rest sourced from reference TRBV28 and TRBJ1-5, is DVKVTQSSRYLVKRTGEKVFLECVQDMDHENMFWYRQDPGLGLRLIYFSYDVKMKEKGDIPEGYSVSREKKERFSLILESASTNQTSMYLCASSLVSRSSNQPQHFGDGTRLSIL.

This chain joins TRBV20-1 and TRBJ1-1, with D possibly matching TRBD1 (6 bases). The CDR3 length is 14 residues. V shed 3 bases and J shed 4 bases, with 15 bases lying between them. Germline lookup yields CDR1 DFQATT and CDR2 SNEGSKA (reference sequence). The CDR3 nucleotides read TGCAGTGCTAGTAGGGCAGGGGCGAGCACTGAAGCTTTCTTT. It is translated as CSASRAGASTEAFF.

This clone was observed a handful of times. V is TRBV4-3 and J is TRBJ1-1; no reliable D call. This CDR3 is 13 amino acids long. V was clipped by 1 base and J by 6 bases, with 9 bases between them. Germline CDR1 LGHNA, CDR2 YSLEER. DNA for the CDR3: TGCGCCAGCAGCCAAGGTCGCGGATCTGAAGCTTTCTTT. Protein: CASSQGRGSEAFF.

The rearrangement uses TRBV28 and TRBJ2-7, with 7 positions matching TRBD2. Trimming at V came to 6 bases and at J to 1 base, leaving 6 bases not matched to a gene. The CDR3 contains 14 residues. Germline CDR1 is MDHEN and CDR2 is SYDVKM. The CDR3 here is CASRISGVSYEQYF. Written as DNA, the CDR3 is TGTGCCAGCAGAATCAGCGGGGTATCCTACGAGCAGTACTTC.

V is TRBV25-1 and J is TRBJ2-2; the D gene is possibly TRBD2 (5 bases). The germline CDR1 and CDR2 sequences are MGHDK and SYGVNS. Trimming shortened V by 1 base and J by 0 bases, and 12 bases separated the two germline ends. The CDR3 totals 17 residues. CDR3 residues: CASSELMETTNTGELFF. CDR3 coding DNA: TGTGCCAGCAGTGAATTGATGGAGACTACGAACACCGGGGAGCTGTTTTTT.

V gene TRBV28 combines with J gene TRBJ2-7; 8 bases map to TRBD1. J lost 12 bases, V lost 6 bases, and 16 bases had no gene match. The CDR3 has 14 amino acids. Germline V CDR1 and CDR2: MDHEN, SYDVKM. The CDR3 sequence is CASRGQAHSGGAYF. The CDR3 DNA reads TGTGCCAGCAGGGGACAGGCCCACTCCGGTGGGGCGTACTTC. Looking up the rest from reference TRBV28 and TRBJ2-7 gives the full variable domain: DVKVTQSSRYLVKRTGEKVFLECVQDMDHENMFWYRQDPGLGLRLIYFSYDVKMKEKGDIPEGYSVSREKKERFSLILESASTNQTSMYLCASRGQAHSGGAYFGPGTRLTVT.

This chain uses TRBV19 with TRBJ2-7; 7 positions agree with TRBD1. The junction had 5 bases not matched to a gene; V was cut back by 5 bases and J by 1 base. Germline CDR1 LNHDA, CDR2 SQIVND (reference sequence). This CDR3 region has 14 residues. The CDR3 loop reads CASSPRDRSYEQYF. CDR3 nucleotide sequence: TGTGCCAGTAGTCCTCGGGACAGATCCTACGAGCAGTACTTC.

The rearrangement links TRBV10-3 to TRBJ1-1; a weak D match, TRBD1 (6 bases). V shed 4 bases and J shed 0 bases, with 12 bases lying between them. The germline CDR1 and CDR2 sequences are ENHRY and SYGVKD. The CDR3 contains 15 residues. The DNA for the CDR3 is TGTGCCATCAGTGCCAGGGGCGGGTTGAACACTGAAGCTTTCTTT. It specifies CAISARGGLNTEAFF.

This chain joins TRBV2 and TRBJ1-1, with D perhaps matching TRBD1 (5 bases). The CDR3 has 14 residues. From germline, CDR1 is SNHLY and CDR2 FYNNEI. Trimming shortened V by 8 bases and J by 5 bases, and 18 bases separated the two germline ends. CDR3 amino acids: CASEPGLVGTEAFF. The CDR3 coding sequence is TGTGCCAGCGAACCGGGACTGGTGGGGACTGAAGCTTTCTTT.

This rearrangement joins TRBV6-5 to TRBJ2-7; 9 positions match TRBD1. Trimming took 1 base from V and 1 from J; bases not matched to a gene: 2. Germline lookup yields CDR1 MNHEY and CDR2 SVGAGI. The CDR3 has 15 amino acids. The CDR3 sequence: CASSYYGTGSYEQYF. The CDR3 DNA reads TGTGCCAGCAGTTACTACGGGACAGGGTCCTACGAGCAGTACTTC.

The chain couples TRBV10-3 to TRBJ2-5; the match to TRBD2 covers 7 bases. The CDR3 length is 13 residues. Trimming at V came to 6 bases and at J to 5 bases, leaving 6 bases not matched to a gene. Germline CDR1 ENHRY, CDR2 SYGVKD. The CDR3 coding sequence is TGTGCCATCAGGAGACTAGCCGGCGAGACCCAGTACTTC. This encodes CAIRRLAGETQYF.

V usage is TRBV27 and J usage is TRBJ1-2; maybe TRBD1 (6 bases). CDR1 and CDR2 from the germline V gene are MNHEY and SMNVEV (reference sequence). This CDR3 contains 14 residues. V lost 7 bases to trimming and J lost 6 bases, with 18 bases between them. Here the CDR3 DNA reads TGTGCCAGCAACCGGGGGGGGGCCATAAATGGCTACACCTTC. Protein sequence: CASNRGGAINGYTF.

The chain couples TRBV28 to TRBJ2-7; D might be TRBD2 (5 bases). Looked up from germline, CDR1 is MDHEN and CDR2 is SYDVKM. V was pared by 8 bases and J by 4 bases, with 18 bases between. CDR3 length equals 14 residues. CDR3 sequence: CASYETGLKYEQYF. In DNA form, the CDR3 reads TGTGCCAGCTATGAGACGGGGTTAAAATACGAGCAGTACTTC.

The V gene is TRBV9, the J gene TRBJ2-2; tentatively, D is TRBD2 (6 bases). V lost 2 bases, J lost 0 bases, and 8 bases lay in between. The CDR3 consists of 15 residues. Germline CDR1 reads SGDLS; CDR2 reads YYNGEE. The CDR3 region is CASSVSSANTGELFF. The CDR3 DNA sequence: TGTGCCAGCAGCGTCTCTAGCGCGAACACCGGGGAGCTGTTTTTT.

V and J are TRBV6-5 and TRBJ2-5, with 9 bases fitting TRBD2. After removal of 0 bases from V and 5 bases from J, the junction contained 4 bases not matched to a gene. The CDR3 covers 15 residues. CDR1 is MNHEY, CDR2 SVGAGI, per germline. In nucleotides, the CDR3 is TGTGCCAGCAGTTACTCCCCTAGCGGGACGGAGACCCAGTACTTC. Residues: CASSYSPSGTETQYF.

The chain combines TRBV6-1 with TRBJ1-6; possible D gene TRBD1, 5 bases. CDR3 length equals 15 residues. V lost 3 bases and J lost 6, with 12 bases in between. The germline V gene has CDR1 MNHNS and CDR2 SASEGT. Here the CDR3 reads CASSDRWGGNSPLHF. DNA of the CDR3: TGTGCCAGCAGTGATCGTTGGGGGGGTAATTCACCCCTCCACTTT.

This CDR3 is CASSQDPQDYEAFF. The CDR3 DNA reads TGTGCCAGCAGCCAAGATCCCCAGGACTATGAAGCTTTCTTT. This chain connects TRBV3-1 (or the pseudogene TRBV3-2) to TRBJ1-1; no definite D call. This CDR3 region has 14 residues. Germline CDR1 is LGHDT and CDR2 is YNNKEL (reference sequence). The germline V and J ends were trimmed by 0 bases and 7 bases, with 12 bases remaining between them.

This sequence joins TRBV19 and TRBJ2-7; D ambiguous. The V and J ends lost 4 bases and 4 bases respectively, with 11 bases between them. The CDR3 spans 13 residues. Per the germline V gene, CDR1 is LNHDA and CDR2 is SQIVND (reference sequence). DNA for the CDR3: TGTGCCAGTAGTAGAGGCAGAATGTACGAGCAGTACTTC. It codes for CASSRGRMYEQYF.